What follows describes a single T cell receptor beta chain. The data originate from a study of OX40 agonist ivuxolimab in advanced cancers. Using immunoSEQ multiplex PCR, the repertoire was profiled, and TCRdb retains in-frame clones only, with some absent. The table has 65,000 to 70,000 clones, around 89% seen once. V lost 5 bases, J lost 10 bases, and 15 bases lay in between. In germline, CDR1 is SGHTA, CDR2 FQGTGA. The CDR3 runs to 14 residues. The TCR sequence derives from an adult with an advanced solid tumor such as melanoma, head and neck, liver or kidney cancer. Sequenced material: CD4+ or CD8+ T cells sorted from blood, taken in a trial of the OX40 agonist ivuxolimab. The chain joins TRBV7-3 to TRBJ1-6, with TRBD1 as a possible D gene (6 bases). The CDR3 loop is CASSLDRLGSPLHF. DNA for the CDR3: TGTGCCAGCAGCCTTGACAGGTTGGGGTCACCCCTCCACTTT.